This is a list of T cell receptor beta chains from one sample in a study of read filtering for tumor transcriptome and immune sequencing. MiXCR, run by TCRdb on the reads, gives a single entry per CDR3 protein. The sample yields 100,000 to 150,000 distinct CDR3 sequences, around 13% seen once. The sequencing input was a population of CD138-negative cells sorted from bone marrow. The receptors shown here come from a donor at least 40 years old with multiple myeloma. Both conserved end residues are part of each CDR3.

TRBV5-1	TRBJ2-7	CASSPGDSLPHYEQYF
TRBV14	TRBJ2-1	CASSQDLGQGGSEQFF
TRBV19	TRBJ2-7	CASSRSGVSYEQYF
TRBV7-3	TRBJ1-1	CASSPRGRGEAFF
TRBV7-3	TRBJ2-1	CASSLSGTYNEQFF
TRBV20-1	TRBJ2-1	CSATMGTVGNEQFF
TRBV20-1	TRBJ1-5	CSAGGRRGGNQPQHF
TRBV5-1	TRBJ1-1	CASSLFSGTEAFF
TRBV2	TRBJ2-2	CASKSAGSGTGELFF
TRBV7-8	TRBJ2-5	CASSPGTGDWETQYF
TRBV4-1	TRBJ1-4	CASSQTGGTANEKLFF
TRBV20-1	TRBJ2-7	CSAEPWMGGYEQYF
TRBV6-5	TRBJ2-2	CASSFSPIRDRGWNTGELFF
TRBV20-1	TRBJ2-6	CSARGQLVGSGANVLTF
TRBV4-1	TRBJ2-3	CASSLGLSRADTQYF
TRBV4-3	TRBJ2-1	CASSQEVAGSSYNEQLF
TRBV6-6	TRBJ2-1	CASSGGSSYDERFF